This entry lists 7 T cell receptor beta chains sequenced from one sample in a study of regulatory T cells in long-lasting Graves disease. Regarding time point: newly diagnosed GD, antithyroid drugs for less than 3 months. PBMC RNA was the source of the TCR library. Sequencing libraries for TCR beta were prepared with iRepertoire HTBI primers and Arm-PCR of CDR3 regions. A single record per CDR3 protein comes from TCRdb applying MiXCR to the multiplex PCR reads. The sample has 350,000 to 450,000 distinct CDR3 sequences; 14% to 15% are singletons. A further study also used this sample, focusing on T cells in Graves' hyperthyroidism and ophthalmopathy.

The sequencing here drew on peripheral blood mononuclear cells (PBMCs), taken at new diagnosis, from a patient treated with antithyroid drugs. Receptors were obtained from a woman between 25 and 40 years old with Graves disease.

This clonotype was observed at least ten times. The rearrangement links TRBV27 to TRBJ1-2; 9 nucleotides match TRBD1. This CDR3 region has 15 residues. The J segment lost 8 bases and the V segment lost 6 bases, leaving 13 bases of the junction unmatched. Per germline, CDR1 MNHEY and CDR2 SMNVEV (reference sequence). The CDR3 DNA follows: TGTGCCAGCAGACTCTCCGCGACAGGGGGTTCGGGCTACACCTTC. Encoded protein: CASRLSATGGSGYTF.

This clonotype was detected many times. The rearrangement uses TRBV3-1 and TRBJ2-1; TRBD2 aligns across 11 bases. CDR3 length: 16 residues. The V gene's germline CDR1 is LGHDT and CDR2 YNNKEL (reference sequence). The ends lost 0 bases at V and 7 bases at J; junction bases unmatched: 5. In DNA, the CDR3 is TGTGCCAGCAGCCAAGATCGAACTAGCGGGAGAAATGAGCAGTTCTTC. Protein sequence: CASSQDRTSGRNEQFF.

At least ten counts were recorded for this clonotype. The chain has TRBV4-1 and TRBJ2-5; D is unclear. Germline V gene sequence: CDR1 MGHRA, CDR2 YSYEKL. The CDR3 runs to 15 residues. Trimming stripped 0 bases from V and 1 base from J, with 9 bases between. The CDR3 sequence is CASSQDELAQETQYF. DNA of the CDR3: TGCGCCAGCAGCCAAGATGAATTAGCCCAAGAGACCCAGTACTTC.

The rearrangement joins TRBV4-1 to TRBJ1-2; a weak D match, TRBD1 (6 bases). The V end lost 0 bases, the J end lost 1 base, and 12 bases lay between the germline ends. There are 16 residues in the CDR3. CDR1 is MGHRA, CDR2 YSYEKL, per germline. In DNA, the CDR3 is TGCGCCAGCAGCCAAGAAGGACAGAGTTATAACTATGGCTACACCTTC. Protein sequence: CASSQEGQSYNYGYTF.

This clonotype was counted only a few times. The chain couples TRBV28 to TRBJ2-1; perhaps TRBD1 as D (5 bases). Between the trimmed V and J ends, which lost 4 bases and 13 bases, there was a span of 11 bases. Germline lookup yields CDR1 MDHEN and CDR2 SYDVKM. The CDR3 extends over 11 amino acids. The CDR3 region is CASSSLGVQFF. For the CDR3, the DNA is TGTGCCAGCAGTTCCTTAGGGGTTCAGTTCTTC.

The DNA for the CDR3 is TGCAGTGCTAGATCTCCGGACAGGGGGAATTTCAATCAGCCCCAGCATTTT. It yields the protein CSARSPDRGNFNQPQHF. This chain links TRBV20-1 with TRBJ1-5; 10 bases align to TRBD1. The V segment lost 2 bases and the J segment 3 bases; nucleotides outside the gene matches: 10. CDR1 DFQATT and CDR2 SNEGSKA come from the germline V gene (reference sequence). This CDR3 region has 17 residues.

This rearrangement joins TRBV5-6 to TRBJ1-1; no reliable D call. V was shortened by 1 base and J by 6 bases, with 19 bases between the two germline ends. This CDR3 region has 16 residues. CDR1 and CDR2 (germline): SGHDT, YYEEEE. CDR3 nucleotides: TGTGCCAGCAGCTTGACCCCGGCCCCAGGCCGGGCTGAAGCTTTCTTT. Residues: CASSLTPAPGRAEAFF.